Detailed here is one T cell receptor beta chain. What it binds is unknown. Germline V lookup: CDR1 LNHDA, CDR2 SQIVND (reference sequence). The CDR3 is 16 residues long. Trimming removed 4 bases from V and 7 bases from J; junction bases left unmatched: 15. The data belong to a study of OX40 agonist ivuxolimab in advanced cancers. The wider study: Patients received ivuxolimab, an agonistic anti-OX40 (CD134) antibody. At 0.01 to 10 mg/kg, ivuxolimab was administered intravenously to patients every 2 weeks.

Notes on the study in general: Low normalized T-cell clonal expansion was additionally recorded for some nonresponders.

Method: immunoSEQ multiplex PCR; TCRdb's copy keeps in-frame clones and lacks some. The sample records some 99,000 clones, 70% to 85% being singletons. Sequences were derived from CD4+ or CD8+ T cells sorted from blood, sampled in a trial of the OX40 agonist ivuxolimab. The clonotype was recovered from an adult with an advanced solid tumor such as melanoma, head and neck, liver or kidney cancer. The V call is TRBV19, the J call TRBJ2-5; 7 bases match TRBD2. CDR3 in amino acids: CASSTPTSRRLGTQYF. The CDR3 coding sequence is TGTGCCAGTAGTACTCCGACTAGCCGCCGATTAGGGACCCAGTACTTC. Drawing the rest from reference TRBV19 and TRBJ2-5, the complete variable domain is DGGITQSPKYLFRKEGQNVTLSCEQNLNHDAMYWYRQDPGQGLRLIYYSQIVNDFQKGDIAEGYSVSREKKESFPLTVTSAQKNPTAFYLCASSTPTSRRLGTQYFGPGTRLLVL.